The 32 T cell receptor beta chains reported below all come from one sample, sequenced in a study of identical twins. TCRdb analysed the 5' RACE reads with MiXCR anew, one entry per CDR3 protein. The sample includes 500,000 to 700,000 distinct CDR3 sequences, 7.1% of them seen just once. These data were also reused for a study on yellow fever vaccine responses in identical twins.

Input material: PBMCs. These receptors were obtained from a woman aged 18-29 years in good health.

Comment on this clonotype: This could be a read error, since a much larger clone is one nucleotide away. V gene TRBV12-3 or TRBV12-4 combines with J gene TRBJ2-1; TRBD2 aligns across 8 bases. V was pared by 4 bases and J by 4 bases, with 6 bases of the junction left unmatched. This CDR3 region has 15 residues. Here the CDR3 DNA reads TGTGCCAGCAGTTCGCAGGCTAGCGGGTACAATGAGCAGTTCTTC. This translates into CASSSQASGYNEQFF.

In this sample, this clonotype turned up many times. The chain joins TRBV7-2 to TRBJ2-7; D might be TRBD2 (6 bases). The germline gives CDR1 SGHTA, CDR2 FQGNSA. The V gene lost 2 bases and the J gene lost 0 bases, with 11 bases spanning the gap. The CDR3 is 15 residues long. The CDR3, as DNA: TGTGCCAGCAGCTTAAAGTCTAGCGCCTCCTACGAGCAGTACTTC. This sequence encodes CASSLKSSASYEQYF.

The CDR3 nucleotides are TGTGCCATCAGCGGGACTAGCGCAGATACGCAGTATTTT. Translated, it gives CAISGTSADTQYF. The V gene is TRBV10-3, the J gene TRBJ2-3, with 10 bases lining up with TRBD2. Losses at the gene ends were 6 bases for V and 4 bases for J; bases not matched to a gene: 1. CDR3 length equals 13 residues. The germline V gene has CDR1 ENHRY and CDR2 SYGVKD.

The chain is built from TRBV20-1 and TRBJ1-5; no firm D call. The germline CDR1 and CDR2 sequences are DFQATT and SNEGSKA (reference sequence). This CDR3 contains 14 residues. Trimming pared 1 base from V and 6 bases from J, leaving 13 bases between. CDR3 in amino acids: CSARAGLGSQPQHF. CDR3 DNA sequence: TGCAGTGCTAGAGCGGGGTTAGGGTCTCAGCCCCAGCATTTT.

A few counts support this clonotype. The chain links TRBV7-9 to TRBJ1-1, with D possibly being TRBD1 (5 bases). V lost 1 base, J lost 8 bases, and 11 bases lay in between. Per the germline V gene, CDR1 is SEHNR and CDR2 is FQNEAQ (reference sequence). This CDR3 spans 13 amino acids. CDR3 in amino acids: CASSLGGAEEAFF. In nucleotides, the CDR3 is TGTGCCAGCAGCTTAGGAGGGGCGGAGGAAGCTTTCTTT.

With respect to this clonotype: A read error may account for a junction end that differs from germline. DNA of the CDR3: TGTGCCTGCAGCTTACCTGGGACTAGCGGGGGGTTTTACAATGAGCAGTTCTTC. Translated, it gives CACSLPGTSGGFYNEQFF. This chain uses TRBV7-2 with TRBJ2-1; TRBD2 matches at 15 bases. Germline CDR1 SGHTA, CDR2 FQGNSA. This CDR3 region has 18 residues.

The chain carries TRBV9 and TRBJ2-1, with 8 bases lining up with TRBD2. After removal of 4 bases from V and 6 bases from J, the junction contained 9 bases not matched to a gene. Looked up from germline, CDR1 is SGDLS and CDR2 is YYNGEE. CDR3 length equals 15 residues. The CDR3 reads CASSPSGGVGNEQFF. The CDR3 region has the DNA TGTGCCAGCAGCCCCAGCGGGGGCGTCGGCAATGAGCAGTTCTTC.

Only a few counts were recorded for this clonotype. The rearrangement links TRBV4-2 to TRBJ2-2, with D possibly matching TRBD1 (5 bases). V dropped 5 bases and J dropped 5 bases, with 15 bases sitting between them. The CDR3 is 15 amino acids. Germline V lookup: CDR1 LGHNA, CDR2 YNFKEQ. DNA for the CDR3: TGTGCCAGCAGCAATGGACAAGGCATGACCGGGGAGCTGTTTTTT. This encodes CASSNGQGMTGELFF.

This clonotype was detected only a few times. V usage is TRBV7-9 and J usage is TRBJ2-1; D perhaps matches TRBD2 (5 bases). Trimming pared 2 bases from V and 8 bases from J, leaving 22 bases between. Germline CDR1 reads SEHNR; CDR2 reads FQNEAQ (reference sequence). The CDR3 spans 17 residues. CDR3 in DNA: TGTGCCAGCAGCTTATCCTTGGCCCCAGAGGGAGTGGATGAGCAGTTCTTC. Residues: CASSLSLAPEGVDEQFF.

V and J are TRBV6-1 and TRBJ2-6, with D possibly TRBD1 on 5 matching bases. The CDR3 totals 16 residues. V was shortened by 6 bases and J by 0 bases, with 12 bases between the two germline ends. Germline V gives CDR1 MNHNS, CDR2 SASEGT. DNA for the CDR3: TGTGCCAGCAGCCCTGGACATCCCTCTGGGGCCAACGTCCTGACTTTC. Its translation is CASSPGHPSGANVLTF.

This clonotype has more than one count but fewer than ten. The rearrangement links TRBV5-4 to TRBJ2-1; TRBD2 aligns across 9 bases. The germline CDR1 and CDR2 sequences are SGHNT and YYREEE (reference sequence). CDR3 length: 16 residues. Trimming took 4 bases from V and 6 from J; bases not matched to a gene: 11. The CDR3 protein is CASSTLSGSPSNEQFF. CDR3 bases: TGTGCCAGCAGCACCCTTAGCGGGAGCCCATCCAATGAGCAGTTCTTC.

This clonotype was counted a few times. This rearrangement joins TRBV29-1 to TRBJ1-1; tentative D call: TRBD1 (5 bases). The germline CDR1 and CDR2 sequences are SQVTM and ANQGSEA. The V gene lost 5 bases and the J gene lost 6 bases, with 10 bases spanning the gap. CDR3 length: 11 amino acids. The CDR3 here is CSVSAGPEAFF. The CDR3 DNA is TGCAGCGTTTCCGCAGGGCCTGAAGCTTTCTTT. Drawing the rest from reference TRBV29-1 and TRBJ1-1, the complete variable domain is SAVISQKPSRDICQRGTSLTIQCQVDSQVTMMFWYRQQPGQSLTLIATANQGSEATYESGFVIDKFPISRPNLTFSTLTVSNMSPEDSSIYLCSVSAGPEAFFGQGTRLTVV.

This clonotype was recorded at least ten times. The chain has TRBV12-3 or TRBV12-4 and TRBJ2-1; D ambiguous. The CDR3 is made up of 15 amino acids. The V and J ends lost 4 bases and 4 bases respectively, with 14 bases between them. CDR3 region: CASSSWSLTYNEQFF. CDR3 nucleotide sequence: TGTGCCAGCAGTTCTTGGAGCCTTACTTACAATGAGCAGTTCTTC.

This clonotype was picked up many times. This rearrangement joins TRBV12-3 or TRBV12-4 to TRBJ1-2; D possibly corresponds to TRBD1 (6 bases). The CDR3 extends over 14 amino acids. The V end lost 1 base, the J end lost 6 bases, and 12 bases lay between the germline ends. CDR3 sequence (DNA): TGTGCCAGCAGTTTAGACAGGGCGGTAGATGGCTACACCTTC. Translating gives CASSLDRAVDGYTF.

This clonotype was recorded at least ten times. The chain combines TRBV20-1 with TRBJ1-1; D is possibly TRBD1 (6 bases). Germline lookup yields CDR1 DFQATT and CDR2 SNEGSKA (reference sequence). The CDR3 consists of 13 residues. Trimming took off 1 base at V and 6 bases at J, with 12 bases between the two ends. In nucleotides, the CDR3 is TGCAGTGCTAGAGGGGGGGGGCGCCCTGAAGCTTTCTTT. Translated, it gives CSARGGGRPEAFF.

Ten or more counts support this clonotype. CDR3 DNA: TGTGCCAGCAGCTTGTTGCTAGCGGGCAGCACAGATACGCAGTATTTT. Protein: CASSLLLAGSTDTQYF. The chain employs TRBV5-5 and TRBJ2-3; 8 positions agree with TRBD2. The V gene's germline CDR1 is SGHKS and CDR2 YYEKEE (reference sequence). V shed 1 base, J shed 0 bases, and the junction held 4 bases outside the gene matches. The CDR3 length is 16 residues.

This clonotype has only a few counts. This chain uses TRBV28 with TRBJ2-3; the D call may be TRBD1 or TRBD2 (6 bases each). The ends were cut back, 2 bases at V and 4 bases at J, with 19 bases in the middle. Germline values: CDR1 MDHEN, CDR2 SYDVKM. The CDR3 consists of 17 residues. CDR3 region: CASSLRGAVRSADTQYF. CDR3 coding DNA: TGTGCCAGCAGTTTAAGGGGGGCAGTCCGGTCCGCAGATACGCAGTATTTT.

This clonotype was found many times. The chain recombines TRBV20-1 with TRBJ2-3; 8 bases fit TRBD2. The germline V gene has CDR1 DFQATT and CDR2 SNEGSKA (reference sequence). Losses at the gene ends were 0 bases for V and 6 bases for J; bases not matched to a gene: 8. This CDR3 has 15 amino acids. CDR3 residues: CSAREAGGVGDTQYF. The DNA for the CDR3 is TGCAGTGCTAGAGAGGCGGGAGGAGTTGGGGATACGCAGTATTTT.

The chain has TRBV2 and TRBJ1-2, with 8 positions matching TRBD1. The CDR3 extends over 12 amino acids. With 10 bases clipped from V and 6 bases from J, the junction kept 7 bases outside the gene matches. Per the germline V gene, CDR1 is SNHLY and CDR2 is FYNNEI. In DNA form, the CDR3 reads TGTGCCACACTACAGGGGGTGGATGGCTACACCTTC. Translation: CATLQGVDGYTF.

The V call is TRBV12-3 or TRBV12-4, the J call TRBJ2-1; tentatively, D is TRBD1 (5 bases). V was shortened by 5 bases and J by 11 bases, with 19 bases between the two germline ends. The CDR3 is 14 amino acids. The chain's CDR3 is CASSLTGRILKQFF. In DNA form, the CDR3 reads TGTGCCAGCAGTCTAACAGGACGGATCCTTAAGCAGTTCTTC.

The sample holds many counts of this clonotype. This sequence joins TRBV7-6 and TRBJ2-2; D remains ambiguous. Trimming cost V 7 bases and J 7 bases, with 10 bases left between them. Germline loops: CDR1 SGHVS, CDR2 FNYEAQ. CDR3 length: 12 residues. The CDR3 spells CASTIDRGELFF. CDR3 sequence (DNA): TGTGCCAGCACCATCGACCGCGGGGAGCTGTTTTTT.

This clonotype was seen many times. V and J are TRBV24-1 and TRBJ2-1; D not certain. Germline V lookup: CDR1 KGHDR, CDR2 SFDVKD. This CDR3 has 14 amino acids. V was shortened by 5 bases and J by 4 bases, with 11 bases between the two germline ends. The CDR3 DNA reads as TGTGCCACCAGTGTCGGTGTACCTTACAATGAGCAGTTCTTC. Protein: CATSVGVPYNEQFF.

The CDR3 region has the DNA TGTGCCAGCAGTCAGGTTACAGGGATGAACACCGGGGAGCTGTTTTTT. It yields the protein CASSQVTGMNTGELFF. J is TRBJ2-2 and V is TRBV28, with D perhaps matching TRBD1 (6 bases). The V gene lost 5 bases and the J gene lost 1 base, with 14 bases spanning the gap. The CDR3 totals 16 residues. Looked up from germline, CDR1 is MDHEN and CDR2 is SYDVKM. Combining the CDR3 with reference TRBV28 and TRBJ2-2 gives the whole variable domain DVKVTQSSRYLVKRTGEKVFLECVQDMDHENMFWYRQDPGLGLRLIYFSYDVKMKEKGDIPEGYSVSREKKERFSLILESASTNQTSMYLCASSQVTGMNTGELFFGEGSRLTVL.

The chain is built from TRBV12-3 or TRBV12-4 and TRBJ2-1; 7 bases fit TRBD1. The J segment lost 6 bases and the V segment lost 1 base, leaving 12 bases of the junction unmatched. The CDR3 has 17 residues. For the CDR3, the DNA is TGTGCCAGCAGTTTAGTTCCCACAGGGGATCAGGGCAATGAGCAGTTCTTC. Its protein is CASSLVPTGDQGNEQFF.

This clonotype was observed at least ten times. CDR3 residues: CSGEGSGETQYF. CDR3 nucleotides: TGCAGCGGGGAGGGGTCGGGAGAGACCCAGTACTTC. The chain employs TRBV29-1 and TRBJ2-5, with 7 bases lining up with TRBD2. CDR3 length equals 12 residues. Trimming cost V 7 bases and J 4 bases; bases outside gene matches: 6. CDR1 and CDR2 from the germline V gene are SQVTM and ANQGSEA.

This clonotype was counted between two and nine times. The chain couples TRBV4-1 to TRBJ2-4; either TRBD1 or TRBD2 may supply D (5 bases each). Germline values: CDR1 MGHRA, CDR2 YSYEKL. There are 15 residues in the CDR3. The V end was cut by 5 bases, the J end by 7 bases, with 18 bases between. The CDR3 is CASSSSASWGNIQYF. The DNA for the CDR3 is TGCGCCAGCAGCTCCTCTGCCTCTTGGGGGAACATTCAGTACTTC.

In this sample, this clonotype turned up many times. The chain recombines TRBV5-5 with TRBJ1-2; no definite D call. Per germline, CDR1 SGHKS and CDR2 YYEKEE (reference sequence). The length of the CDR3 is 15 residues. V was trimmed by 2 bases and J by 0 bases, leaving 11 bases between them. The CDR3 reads CASSFRQVANYGYTF. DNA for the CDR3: TGTGCCAGCAGCTTCAGGCAGGTCGCTAACTATGGCTACACCTTC.

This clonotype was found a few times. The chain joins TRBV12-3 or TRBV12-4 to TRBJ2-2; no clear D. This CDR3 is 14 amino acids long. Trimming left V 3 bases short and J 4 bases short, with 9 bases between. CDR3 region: CASSFGMSTGELFF. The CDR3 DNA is TGTGCCAGCAGTTTTGGGATGAGCACCGGGGAGCTGTTTTTT.

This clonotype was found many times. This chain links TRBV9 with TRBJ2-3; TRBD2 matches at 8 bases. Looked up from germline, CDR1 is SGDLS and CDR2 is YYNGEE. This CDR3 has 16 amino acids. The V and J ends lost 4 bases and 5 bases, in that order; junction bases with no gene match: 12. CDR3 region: CASSLMAGGVIDTQYF. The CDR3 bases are TGTGCCAGCAGCCTTATGGCGGGAGGAGTTATAGATACGCAGTATTTT.

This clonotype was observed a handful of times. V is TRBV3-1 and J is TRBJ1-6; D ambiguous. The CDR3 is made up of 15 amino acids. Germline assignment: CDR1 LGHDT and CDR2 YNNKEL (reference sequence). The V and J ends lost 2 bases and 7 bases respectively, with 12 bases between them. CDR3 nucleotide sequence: TGTGCCAGCAGCCAAATTGAGGTTTGGAATTCACCCCTCCACTTT. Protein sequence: CASSQIEVWNSPLHF.

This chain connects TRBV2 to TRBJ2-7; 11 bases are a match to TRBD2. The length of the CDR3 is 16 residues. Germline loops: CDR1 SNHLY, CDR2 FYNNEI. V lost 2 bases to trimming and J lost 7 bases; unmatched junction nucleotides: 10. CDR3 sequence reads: CASSERVAGGQREQYF. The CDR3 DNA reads TGTGCCAGCAGTGAAAGGGTAGCGGGAGGGCAAAGGGAGCAGTACTTC.

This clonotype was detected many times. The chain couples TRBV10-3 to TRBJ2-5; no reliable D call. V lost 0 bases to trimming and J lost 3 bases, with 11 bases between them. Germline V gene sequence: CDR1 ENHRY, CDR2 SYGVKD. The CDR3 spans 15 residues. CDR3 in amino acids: CAISESPPGKETQYF. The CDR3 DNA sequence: TGTGCCATCAGTGAGTCCCCCCCGGGCAAAGAGACCCAGTACTTC.